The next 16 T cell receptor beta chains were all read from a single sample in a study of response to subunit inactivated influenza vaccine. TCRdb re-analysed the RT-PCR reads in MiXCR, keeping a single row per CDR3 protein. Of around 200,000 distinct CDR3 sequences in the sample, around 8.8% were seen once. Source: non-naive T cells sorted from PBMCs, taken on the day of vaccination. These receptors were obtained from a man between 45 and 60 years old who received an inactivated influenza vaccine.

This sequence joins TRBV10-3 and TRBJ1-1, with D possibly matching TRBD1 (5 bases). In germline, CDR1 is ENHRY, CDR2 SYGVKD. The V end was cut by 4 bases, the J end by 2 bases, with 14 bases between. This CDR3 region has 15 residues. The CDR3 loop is CAISGLGQGNTEAFF. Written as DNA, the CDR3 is TGTGCCATCAGTGGCCTAGGGCAGGGAAACACTGAAGCTTTCTTT.

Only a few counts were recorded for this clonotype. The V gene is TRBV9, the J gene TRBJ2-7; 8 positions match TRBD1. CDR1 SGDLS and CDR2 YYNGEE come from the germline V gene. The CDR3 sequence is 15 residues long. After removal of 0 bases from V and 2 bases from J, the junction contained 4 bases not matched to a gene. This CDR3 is CASSVGTGTAYEQYF. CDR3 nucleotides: TGTGCCAGCAGCGTAGGGACAGGGACAGCCTACGAGCAGTACTTC.

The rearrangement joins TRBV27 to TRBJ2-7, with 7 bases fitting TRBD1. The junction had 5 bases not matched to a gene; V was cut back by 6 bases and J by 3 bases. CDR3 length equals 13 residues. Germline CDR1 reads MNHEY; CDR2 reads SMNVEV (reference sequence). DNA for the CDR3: TGTGCCAGCAGCACGGGACAGAACTACGAGCAGTACTTC. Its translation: CASSTGQNYEQYF.

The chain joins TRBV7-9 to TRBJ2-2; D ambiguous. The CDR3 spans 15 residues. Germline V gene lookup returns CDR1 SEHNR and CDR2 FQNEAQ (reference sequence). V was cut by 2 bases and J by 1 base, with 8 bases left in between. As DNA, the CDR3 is TGTGCCAGCAGCTTAACCGCGTTGAACACCGGGGAGCTGTTTTTT. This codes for CASSLTALNTGELFF.

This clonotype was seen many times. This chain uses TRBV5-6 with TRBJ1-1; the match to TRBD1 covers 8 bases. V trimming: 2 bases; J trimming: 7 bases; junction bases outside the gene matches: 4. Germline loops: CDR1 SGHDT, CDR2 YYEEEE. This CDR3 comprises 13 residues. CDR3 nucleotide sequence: TGTGCCAGCAGCTTCGGGACAGGCAATGAAGCTTTCTTT. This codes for CASSFGTGNEAFF.

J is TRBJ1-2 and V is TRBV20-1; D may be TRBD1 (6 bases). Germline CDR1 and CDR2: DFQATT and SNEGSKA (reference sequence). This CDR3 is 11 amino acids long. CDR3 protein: CVGGGSYGYTF. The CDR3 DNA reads TGCGTGGGGGGGGGCTCCTATGGCTACACCTTC.

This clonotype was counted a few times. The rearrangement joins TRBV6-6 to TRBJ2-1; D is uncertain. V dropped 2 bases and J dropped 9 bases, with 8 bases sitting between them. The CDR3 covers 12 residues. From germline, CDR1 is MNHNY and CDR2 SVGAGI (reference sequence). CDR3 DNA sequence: TGTGCCAGCAGTTACACACTTAGTGAGCAGTTCTTC. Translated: CASSYTLSEQFF.

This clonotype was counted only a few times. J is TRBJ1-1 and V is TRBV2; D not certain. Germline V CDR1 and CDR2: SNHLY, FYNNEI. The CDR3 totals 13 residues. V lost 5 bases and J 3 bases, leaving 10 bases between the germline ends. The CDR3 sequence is CASSPPLDTEAFF. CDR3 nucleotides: TGTGCCAGCAGTCCCCCCCTGGACACTGAAGCTTTCTTT.

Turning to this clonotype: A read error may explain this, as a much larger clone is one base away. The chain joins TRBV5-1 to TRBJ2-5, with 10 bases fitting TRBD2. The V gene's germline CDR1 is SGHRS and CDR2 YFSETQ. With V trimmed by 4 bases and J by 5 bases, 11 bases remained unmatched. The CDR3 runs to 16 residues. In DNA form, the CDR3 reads TGCGCCAGCAGCAGCACTAGCGGGATGGCCTGGGAGACCCAGTACTTC. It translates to CASSSTSGMAWETQYF.

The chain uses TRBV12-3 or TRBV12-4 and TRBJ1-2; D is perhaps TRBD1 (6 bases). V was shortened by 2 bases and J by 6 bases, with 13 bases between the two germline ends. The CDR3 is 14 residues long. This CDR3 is CASSLRWGANGYTF. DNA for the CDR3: TGTGCCAGCAGTTTAAGATGGGGGGCGAATGGCTACACCTTC.

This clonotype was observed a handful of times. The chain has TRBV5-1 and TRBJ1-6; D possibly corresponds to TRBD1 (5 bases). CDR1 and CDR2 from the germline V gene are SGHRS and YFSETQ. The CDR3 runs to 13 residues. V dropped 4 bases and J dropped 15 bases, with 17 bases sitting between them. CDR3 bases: TGCGCCAGCAGCACCGGGACGGCCGAACGCCTCCACTTT. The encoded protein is CASSTGTAERLHF.

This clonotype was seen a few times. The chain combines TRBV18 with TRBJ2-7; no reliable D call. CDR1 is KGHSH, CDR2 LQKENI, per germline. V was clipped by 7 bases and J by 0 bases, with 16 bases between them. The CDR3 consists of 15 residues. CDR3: CASFYEEVPSYEQYF. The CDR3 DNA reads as TGTGCCAGCTTCTACGAAGAGGTCCCCTCCTACGAGCAGTACTTC.

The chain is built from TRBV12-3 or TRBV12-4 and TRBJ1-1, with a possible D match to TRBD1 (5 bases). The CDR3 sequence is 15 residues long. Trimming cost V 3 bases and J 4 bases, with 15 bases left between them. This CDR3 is CASSLGGIGSTEAFF. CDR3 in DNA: TGTGCCAGCAGTTTGGGGGGGATCGGGTCCACTGAAGCTTTCTTT.

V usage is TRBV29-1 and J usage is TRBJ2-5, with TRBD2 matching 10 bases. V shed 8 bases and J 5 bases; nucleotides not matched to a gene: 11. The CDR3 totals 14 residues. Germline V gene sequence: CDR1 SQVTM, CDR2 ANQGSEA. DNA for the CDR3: TGCAGCCCCACACTAGCGGGATTACAGGAGACCCAGTACTTC. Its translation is CSPTLAGLQETQYF. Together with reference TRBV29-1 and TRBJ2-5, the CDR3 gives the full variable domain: SAVISQKPSRDICQRGTSLTIQCQVDSQVTMMFWYRQQPGQSLTLIATANQGSEATYESGFVIDKFPISRPNLTFSTLTVSNMSPEDSSIYLCSPTLAGLQETQYFGPGTRLLVL.

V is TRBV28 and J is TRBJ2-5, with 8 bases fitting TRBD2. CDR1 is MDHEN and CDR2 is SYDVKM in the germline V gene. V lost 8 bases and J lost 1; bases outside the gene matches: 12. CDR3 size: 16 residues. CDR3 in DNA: TGTGCCAGCGAAGGCCCCCCGGGGGGGCTCCAAGAGACCCAGTACTTC. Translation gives CASEGPPGGLQETQYF.

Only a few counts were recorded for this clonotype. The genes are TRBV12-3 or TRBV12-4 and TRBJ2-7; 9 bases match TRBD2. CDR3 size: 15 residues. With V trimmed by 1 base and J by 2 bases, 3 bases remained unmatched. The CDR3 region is CASSLVAGGPYEQYF. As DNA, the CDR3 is TGTGCCAGCAGTTTAGTGGCGGGAGGGCCCTACGAGCAGTACTTC.